The sample holds many counts of the clone carrying this T cell receptor (beta chain). Its antigen is unknown. This specimen belongs to a study of shared clonotypes between healthy human individuals. The study, taken as a whole, reports: Only blood was sampled; tissue repertoires likely differ.

V shed 4 bases and J shed 1 base, with 18 bases lying between them. CDR3 length: 16 amino acids. Germline CDR1 SGHDT, CDR2 YYEEEE. Every donor, a Caucasian adult, lived in Nashville, Tennessee. In the sorted-subset replicate PCRs, about 190 ng DNA, 30,000 or so T cell genomes, was used. Here immunoSEQ multiplex PCR was the method, and the copy in TCRdb shows in-frame clones only, minus some. Of 100,000 or so clones in the sample, around 64% were seen once. The clonotype originates from a woman aged 25-40 years in good health. Sequenced: memory CD8+ T cells sorted from blood. The subset denotes: CD45RO+ cells pooled with CCR7-negative TemRA cells. The chain recombines TRBV5-6 with TRBJ2-7, with D perhaps matching TRBD1 or TRBD2 (5 bases each). CDR3 protein: CASSRGLGTQSYEQYF. CDR3 coding DNA: TGTGCCAGCAGCCGAGGGTTAGGGACGCAATCCTACGAGCAGTACTTC.